One sample yielded the 27 T cell receptor beta chains listed below, sequenced in a study of shared clonotypes between healthy human individuals. TCRdb's table, derived via immunoSEQ multiplex PCR, lists solely in-frame clones and lacks some. In the table there are over a million clones, under 80% of which are singletons. Sequenced input: memory CD4+ T cells sorted from blood. Subset reported: CD45RA-negative fraction. The receptors stem from a man aged 18 to 30 in good health.

The chain is built from TRBV6-4 and TRBJ2-3; a possible D gene is TRBD2 (5 bases). The germline V gene has CDR1 MRHNA and CDR2 SNTAGT. The CDR3 has 14 amino acids. Trimming cost V 3 bases and J 4 bases, with 11 bases left between them. The CDR3 reads CASSEGYGADTQYF. The CDR3 coding sequence is TGTGCCAGCAGTGAGGGGTACGGGGCAGATACGCAGTATTTT.

The genes are TRBV28 and TRBJ2-7; D is possibly TRBD2 (6 bases). Germline V gene sequence: CDR1 MDHEN, CDR2 SYDVKM. The CDR3 is 13 residues long. V lost 7 bases and J 0 bases, leaving 10 bases between the germline ends. CDR3 DNA sequence: TGTGCCAGCATTCACGGGAGCTCCTACGAGCAGTACTTC. It specifies CASIHGSSYEQYF.

About this clone itself: The sample carries other DNA sequences with the same CDR3. V gene TRBV6-5 combines with J gene TRBJ1-6; D is undetermined. Germline-derived CDR1 and CDR2 are MNHEY and SVGAGI. This CDR3 is built from 14 residues. V lost 8 bases to trimming and J lost 0 bases, with 8 bases between them. DNA for the CDR3: TGTGCCAGCTCCAGGAGCTCCTATAATTCACCCCTCCACTTT. Residues: CASSRSSYNSPLHF.

This clone came up once. One end of the junction varies from germline; a read error may be responsible. DNA of the CDR3: TGTGCTAGCAGCCGCGACTATGCGAGCTCCTACGAGCAGTACTTC. As protein: CASSRDYASSYEQYF. This chain links TRBV7-7 with TRBJ2-7, with a tentative D call TRBD2 (5 bases). The CDR3 runs 15 residues. Germline CDR1 and CDR2: SSHAT and FNYEAQ (reference sequence). Full variable domain (missing parts from reference TRBV7-7 and TRBJ2-7): GAGVSQSPRYKVTKRGQDVTLRCDPISSHATLYWYQQALGQGPEFLTYFNYEAQPDKSGLPSDRFSAERPEGSISTLTIQRTEQRDSAMYRCASSRDYASSYEQYFGPGTRLTVT.

The chain employs TRBV2 and TRBJ2-5, with 8 bases lining up with TRBD1. Unmatched junction bases numbered 8, after V lost 9 bases and J lost 5 bases. Germline V CDR1 and CDR2: SNHLY, FYNNEI. This CDR3 contains 13 residues. CDR3: CASVTRGRETQYF. The DNA of the CDR3 is TGTGCCAGTGTAACCAGGGGGCGGGAGACCCAGTACTTC.

This chain connects TRBV2 to TRBJ2-6, with 8 bases aligning to TRBD1. V lost 4 bases, J lost 2 bases, and 7 bases stayed unmatched. This CDR3 contains 17 residues. From germline, CDR1 is SNHLY and CDR2 FYNNEI. DNA for the CDR3: TGTGCCAGCAGTGGGGCGACAGGGGCGGCTGGGGCCAACGTCCTGACTTTC. Protein product: CASSGATGAAGANVLTF.

This clone occurred a few times. V and J are TRBV14 and TRBJ2-1; 7 bases match TRBD2. Germline CDR1 is SGHDN and CDR2 is FVKESK. This CDR3 contains 16 residues. With 5 bases clipped from V and 3 bases from J, the junction kept 10 bases outside the gene matches. CDR3 amino acids: CASSGVAGVGYNEQFF. The DNA of the CDR3 is TGTGCCAGCAGCGGGGTTGCGGGAGTAGGCTACAATGAGCAGTTCTTC. Complete variable domain (other parts from reference TRBV14 and TRBJ2-1): EAGVTQFPSHSVIEKGQTVTLRCDPISGHDNLYWYRRVMGKEIKFLLHFVKESKQDESGMPNNRFLAERTGGTYSTLKVQPAELEDSGVYFCASSGVAGVGYNEQFFGPGTRLTVL.

The chain couples TRBV28 to TRBJ1-2, with 10 bases aligning to TRBD1. Germline V gene data show CDR1 as MDHEN and CDR2 as SYDVKM. CDR3 size: 17 residues. Unmatched junction bases numbered 12, after V lost 3 bases and J lost 5 bases. CDR3 bases: TGTGCCAGCAGTTTGGGGACAGGGGTGACCTTGGGATATGGCTACACCTTC. This sequence encodes CASSLGTGVTLGYGYTF.

The J gene is TRBJ2-7, the V gene TRBV30; TRBD2 agrees at 11 bases. This CDR3 has 15 amino acids. After removal of 5 bases from V and 3 bases from J, the junction contained 9 bases not matched to a gene. Germline CDR1 and CDR2: GTSNPN and SVGIG (reference sequence). The CDR3: CAWAKGTSGYYEQYF. CDR3 coding DNA: TGTGCCTGGGCCAAGGGGACTAGCGGTTACTACGAGCAGTACTTC.

This clone was counted a single time. CDR3 sequence (DNA): TGTGCCAGCAGGCGGGAGGGAACCTACAATGAGCAGTTCTTC. Protein: CASRREGTYNEQFF. This chain uses TRBV7-2 with TRBJ2-1, with 9 positions matching TRBD2. The CDR3 loop spans 14 amino acids. After removal of 6 bases from V and 2 bases from J, the junction contained 2 bases not matched to a gene. The V gene's germline CDR1 is SGHTA and CDR2 FQGNSA.

This chain joins TRBV28 and TRBJ2-6; 7 bases are shared with TRBD1. The CDR3 contains 15 residues. Germline V gives CDR1 MDHEN, CDR2 SYDVKM. Unmatched junction bases numbered 3, after V lost 5 bases and J lost 2 bases. CDR3 sequence: CASSLQGTGANVLTF. In DNA form, the CDR3 reads TGTGCCAGCAGTCTACAGGGGACTGGGGCCAACGTCCTGACTTTC.

The chain combines TRBV28 with TRBJ1-6; 9 nucleotides align to TRBD1. This CDR3 has 16 amino acids. The junction had 11 bases not matched to a gene; V was cut back by 7 bases and J by 7 bases. CDR1 and CDR2 from the germline V gene are MDHEN and SYDVKM. This chain's CDR3 is CASNTGTGSSNSPLHF. CDR3 nucleotides: TGTGCCAGCAATACCGGGACAGGGAGTTCCAATTCACCCCTCCACTTT.

This rearrangement joins TRBV30 to TRBJ1-1, with D tentatively TRBD1 (5 bases). The germline V gene encodes CDR1 GTSNPN and CDR2 SVGIG (reference sequence). V lost 8 bases and J lost 0, with 16 bases in between. The CDR3 extends over 14 amino acids. The CDR3 DNA follows: TGTGCCGTCTCAGGGTCTAACCTGAACACTGAAGCTTTCTTT. This gives the protein CAVSGSNLNTEAFF.

This chain joins TRBV4-2 and TRBJ2-7; D could derive from TRBD1 or TRBD2 (5 bases each). Germline V gene data show CDR1 as LGHNA and CDR2 as YNFKEQ. This CDR3 is 15 amino acids long. The V gene lost 0 bases and the J gene lost 6 bases, with 15 bases spanning the gap. The DNA of the CDR3 is TGTGCCAGCAGCCAAGAGGTCGGGGCAACAGGCGAGCAGTACTTC. Protein product: CASSQEVGATGEQYF.

Only a few counts were recorded for this clone. This chain joins TRBV4-3 and TRBJ1-4; no reliable D call. From germline, CDR1 is LGHNA and CDR2 YSLEER. V was cut by 3 bases and J by 1 base, with 12 bases left in between. CDR3 size: 16 residues. The CDR3 loop reads CASSQNPRVTNEKLFF. As DNA, the CDR3 is TGCGCCAGCAGCCAGAACCCTAGGGTAACTAATGAAAAACTGTTTTTT.

This sequence joins TRBV4-1 and TRBJ2-2; TRBD2 matches at 15 bases. CDR3 size: 17 residues. Trimming removed 4 bases from V and 5 bases from J; junction bases left unmatched: 5. CDR1 is MGHRA, CDR2 YSYEKL, per germline. DNA of the CDR3: TGCGCCAGCAGCCCCCTCGGACTAGCGGGAGGGACCGGGGAGCTGTTTTTT. Its protein is CASSPLGLAGGTGELFF.

Of note for this clone: In this CDR3 the conserved last residue, phenylalanine or tryptophan, is missing, so a read error is likely. The DNA is left out, because the CDR3 cannot be placed on it with certainty; the CDR3 is given as TCRdb lists it. The chain joins TRBV30 to TRBJ2-7; the D segment call TRBD2 is taken from the table without a DNA check. Germline V gives CDR1 GTSNPN, CDR2 SVGIG (reference sequence). Both ends counted, the CDR3 spans 11 residues. The CDR3 spells CAWSATGLVHL.

This clone was counted at least ten times. V and J are TRBV30 and TRBJ1-3; D not resolved. Germline lookup yields CDR1 GTSNPN and CDR2 SVGIG (reference sequence). This CDR3 has 15 amino acids. Trimming removed 2 bases at V and 0 bases at J, with 11 bases between. CDR3 residues: CAWSSDGHSGNTIYF. CDR3 nucleotide sequence: TGTGCCTGGAGTTCCGACGGCCACTCTGGAAACACCATATATTTT.

The chain is built from TRBV25-1 and TRBJ1-2; TRBD1 agrees at 8 bases. The V and J ends lost 6 bases and 2 bases, in that order; junction bases with no gene match: 5. The CDR3 covers 14 residues. Germline assignment: CDR1 MGHDK and CDR2 SYGVNS. As DNA, the CDR3 is TGTGCCAGCAGCCCACAGGGGGACAACTATGGCTACACCTTC. Translation: CASSPQGDNYGYTF.

The V and J genes are TRBV11-2 and TRBJ2-1; no reliable D call. CDR1 and CDR2 (germline): SGHAT, FQNNGV. The V end lost 1 base, the J end lost 3 bases, and 10 bases lay between the germline ends. The length of the CDR3 is 15 residues. CDR3 residues: CASSLVIGGYNEQFF. The CDR3 DNA follows: TGTGCCAGCAGCTTAGTTATCGGCGGCTACAATGAGCAGTTCTTC.

The chain combines TRBV11-2 with TRBJ2-7; D not resolved. With 0 bases removed from V and 3 bases from J, the gap between germline ends came to 12 bases. Germline CDR1 and CDR2: SGHAT and FQNNGV. CDR3 size: 15 residues. The CDR3 protein is CASSLDQIASYEQYF. The CDR3 nucleotides read TGTGCCAGCAGCTTAGATCAGATAGCCAGCTACGAGCAGTACTTC.

CDR3 nucleotide sequence: TGTGCCAGTATGGGACAGGGGGATCGGGGGAGAACAGATACGCAGTATTTT. The encoded protein is CASMGQGDRGRTDTQYF. V is TRBV19 and J is TRBJ2-3, with 11 bases identical to TRBD1. This CDR3 region has 17 residues. Germline CDR1 is LNHDA and CDR2 is SQIVND (reference sequence). V trimming: 7 bases; J trimming: 3 bases; junction bases outside the gene matches: 12.

V is TRBV13 and J is TRBJ2-3; tentatively, D is TRBD1 or TRBD2 (5 bases each). The CDR3 has 15 amino acids. Trimming took 6 bases from V and 5 from J, leaving 18 bases between them. The V gene's germline CDR1 is PRHDT and CDR2 FYEKMQ (reference sequence). CDR3 sequence: CASRGLRGAVDTQYF. DNA of the CDR3: TGTGCCAGCAGGGGCCTCAGAGGGGCAGTAGATACGCAGTATTTT.

The V call is TRBV6-5, the J call TRBJ1-1; tentative D call: TRBD1 (5 bases). V was trimmed by 6 bases and J by 6 bases, leaving 8 bases between them. The CDR3 runs 11 residues. Germline-derived CDR1 and CDR2 are MNHEY and SVGAGI. The CDR3 region is CASRGRAEAFF. CDR3 DNA sequence: TGTGCCAGCAGGGGGCGGGCTGAAGCTTTCTTT.

V gene TRBV29-1 combines with J gene TRBJ2-5; 11 bases are shared with TRBD2. CDR3 length equals 14 residues. Trimming cost V 6 bases and J 4 bases; bases outside gene matches: 7. Germline assignment: CDR1 SQVTM and CDR2 ANQGSEA. CDR3 residues: CSVAGTSGGETQYF. The CDR3 DNA is TGCAGCGTCGCCGGGACTAGCGGCGGAGAGACCCAGTACTTC. The full variable domain, rest sourced from reference TRBV29-1 and TRBJ2-5, is SAVISQKPSRDICQRGTSLTIQCQVDSQVTMMFWYRQQPGQSLTLIATANQGSEATYESGFVIDKFPISRPNLTFSTLTVSNMSPEDSSIYLCSVAGTSGGETQYFGPGTRLLVL.

This chain joins TRBV7-9 and TRBJ2-3; 7 positions agree with TRBD2. The germline V gene encodes CDR1 SEHNR and CDR2 FQNEAQ (reference sequence). The V and J ends lost 6 bases and 0 bases, in that order; junction bases with no gene match: 6. The CDR3 sequence is 15 residues long. The CDR3 DNA is TGTGCCAGCAGGCAATACGGGGGGAGCACAGATACGCAGTATTTT. Protein sequence: CASRQYGGSTDTQYF.

V usage is TRBV30 and J usage is TRBJ1-2; tentative D call: TRBD1 (6 bases). The CDR3 runs 13 residues. Germline CDR1 GTSNPN, CDR2 SVGIG (reference sequence). Trimming left V 3 bases short and J 4 bases short, with 12 bases between. The CDR3 here is CAWSWGRGYGYTF. For the CDR3, the DNA is TGTGCCTGGAGCTGGGGCAGGGGCTATGGCTACACCTTC.